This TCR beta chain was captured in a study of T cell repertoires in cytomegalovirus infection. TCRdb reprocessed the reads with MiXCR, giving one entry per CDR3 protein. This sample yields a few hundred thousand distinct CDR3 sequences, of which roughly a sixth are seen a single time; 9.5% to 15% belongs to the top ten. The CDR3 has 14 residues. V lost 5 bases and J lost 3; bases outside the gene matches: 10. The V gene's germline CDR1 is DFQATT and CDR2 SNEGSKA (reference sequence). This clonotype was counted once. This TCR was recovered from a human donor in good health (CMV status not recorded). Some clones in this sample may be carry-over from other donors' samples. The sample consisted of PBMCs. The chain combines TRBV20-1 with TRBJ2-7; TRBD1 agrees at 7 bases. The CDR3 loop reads CSAGTRTGGYEQYF. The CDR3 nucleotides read TGCAGTGCTGGAACCCGGACAGGTGGCTACGAGCAGTACTTC.